This TCR beta chain was obtained from a study of T cells after yellow fever vaccination. This clonotype was seen only a few times. By 5'RACE template switching, TCR cDNA was produced, with a universal primer site and UMIs added in the process. Using its own MiXCR run on the 5' RACE reads, TCRdb lists one record per CDR3 protein. The repertoire holds under 600,000 distinct CDR3 sequences, roughly 14% seen once, with 11% to 15% in the top ten. Sequenced here: PBMCs, sampled on the day of the yellow fever booster vaccination. This clonotype originated in a man aged 25 to 40 who received the YFV17D yellow fever vaccine.

CDR3 amino acids: CASSPLREGQGYYGYTF. For the CDR3, the DNA is TGTGCCAGCTCACCACTCCGGGAGGGACAGGGCTACTATGGCTACACCTTC. This chain links TRBV18 with TRBJ1-2, with 9 positions matching TRBD1. The CDR3 contains 17 residues. J gave up 3 bases and V 1 base, and 9 bases lay outside the gene matches. Germline CDR1 reads KGHSH; CDR2 reads LQKENI.